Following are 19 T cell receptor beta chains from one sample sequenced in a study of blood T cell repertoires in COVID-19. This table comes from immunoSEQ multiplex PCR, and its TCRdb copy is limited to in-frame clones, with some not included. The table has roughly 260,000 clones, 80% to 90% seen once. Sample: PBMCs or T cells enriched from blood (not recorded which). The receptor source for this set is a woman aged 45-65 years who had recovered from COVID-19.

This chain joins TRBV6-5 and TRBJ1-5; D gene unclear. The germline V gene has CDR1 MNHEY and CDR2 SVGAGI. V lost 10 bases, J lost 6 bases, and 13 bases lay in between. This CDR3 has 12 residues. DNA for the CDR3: TGTGCCACCCCCCTGGAGGCTCAGCCCCAGCATTTT. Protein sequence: CATPLEAQPQHF.

The CDR3 is CASSLALRGMETQYF. The CDR3 nucleotides are TGTGCCAGCAGCTTAGCGCTTCGGGGAATGGAGACCCAGTACTTC. This rearrangement joins TRBV7-9 to TRBJ2-5; TRBD2 is a possible D gene (5 bases). This CDR3 has 15 amino acids. Trimming removed 0 bases from V and 5 bases from J, with 13 bases in between. In germline, CDR1 is SEHNR, CDR2 FQNEAQ (reference sequence).

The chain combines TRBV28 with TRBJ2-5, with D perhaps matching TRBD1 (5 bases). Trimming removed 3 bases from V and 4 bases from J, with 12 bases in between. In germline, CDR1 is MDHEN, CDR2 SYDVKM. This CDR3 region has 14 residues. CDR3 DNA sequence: TGTGCCAGCAGTTTGGGGCCAGGGTTAGAGACCCAGTACTTC. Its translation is CASSLGPGLETQYF.

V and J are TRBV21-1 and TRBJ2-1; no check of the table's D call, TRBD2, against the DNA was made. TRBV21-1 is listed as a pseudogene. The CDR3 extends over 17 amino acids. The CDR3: CAIPGTSGRGSYNEQFF. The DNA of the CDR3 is TGTGCCATACCCGGGACTAGCGGGAGAGGCTCCTACAATGAGCAGTTCTTC.

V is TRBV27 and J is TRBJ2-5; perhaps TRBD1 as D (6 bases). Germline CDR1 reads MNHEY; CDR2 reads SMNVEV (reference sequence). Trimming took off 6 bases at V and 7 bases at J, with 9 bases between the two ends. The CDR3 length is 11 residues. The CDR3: CASRRDMTQYF. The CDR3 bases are TGTGCCAGCAGAAGGGACATGACCCAGTACTTC.

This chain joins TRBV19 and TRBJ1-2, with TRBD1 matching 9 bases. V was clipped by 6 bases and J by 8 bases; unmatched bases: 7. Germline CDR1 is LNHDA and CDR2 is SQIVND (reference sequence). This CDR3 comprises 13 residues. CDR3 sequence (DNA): TGTGCCAGTAGCGGGACAGGGATAGGGGGCTACACCTTC. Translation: CASSGTGIGGYTF.

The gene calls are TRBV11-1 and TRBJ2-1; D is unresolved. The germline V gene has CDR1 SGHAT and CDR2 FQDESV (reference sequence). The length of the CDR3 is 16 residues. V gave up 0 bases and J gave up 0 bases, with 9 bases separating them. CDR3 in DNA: TGTGCCAGCAGCTTAGCGCGCAACCCCTCCTACAATGAGCAGTTCTTC. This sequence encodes CASSLARNPSYNEQFF.

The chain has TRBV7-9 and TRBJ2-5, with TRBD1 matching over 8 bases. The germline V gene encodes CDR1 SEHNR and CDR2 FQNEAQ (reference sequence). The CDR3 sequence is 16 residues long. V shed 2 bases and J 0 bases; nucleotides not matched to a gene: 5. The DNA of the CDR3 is TGTGCCAGCAGCTTATCCGGGACAGGACACCAAGAGACCCAGTACTTC. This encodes CASSLSGTGHQETQYF.

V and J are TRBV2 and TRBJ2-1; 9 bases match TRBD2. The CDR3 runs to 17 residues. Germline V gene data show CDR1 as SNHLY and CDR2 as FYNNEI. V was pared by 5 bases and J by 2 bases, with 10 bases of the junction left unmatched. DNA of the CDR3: TGTGCCAGCAGTTTCCCTTCGGGCGGGGGGGCCTACAATGAGCAGTTCTTC. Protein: CASSFPSGGGAYNEQFF.

The CDR3: CASNFAGTGLTDTQYF. CDR3 nucleotides: TGTGCCAGCAACTTTGCCGGGACAGGGCTCACAGATACGCAGTATTTT. The chain combines TRBV28 with TRBJ2-3, with 9 bases identical to TRBD1. The CDR3 loop spans 16 amino acids. CDR1 MDHEN and CDR2 SYDVKM come from the germline V gene. V was pared by 7 bases and J by 2 bases, with 10 bases of the junction left unmatched.

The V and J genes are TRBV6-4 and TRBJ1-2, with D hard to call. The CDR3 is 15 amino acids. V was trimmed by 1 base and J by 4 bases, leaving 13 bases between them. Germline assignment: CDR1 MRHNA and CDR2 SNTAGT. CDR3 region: CASSDCTNRFYGYTF. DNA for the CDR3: TGTGCCAGCAGTGACTGTACGAACAGATTCTATGGCTACACCTTC.

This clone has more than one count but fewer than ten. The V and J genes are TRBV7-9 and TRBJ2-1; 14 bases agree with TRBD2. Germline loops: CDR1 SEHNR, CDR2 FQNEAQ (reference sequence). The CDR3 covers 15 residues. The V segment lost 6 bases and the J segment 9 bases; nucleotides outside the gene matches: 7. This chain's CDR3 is CASRVGTSGRGEQFF. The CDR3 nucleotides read TGTGCCAGCAGAGTCGGGACTAGCGGGAGAGGTGAGCAGTTCTTC.

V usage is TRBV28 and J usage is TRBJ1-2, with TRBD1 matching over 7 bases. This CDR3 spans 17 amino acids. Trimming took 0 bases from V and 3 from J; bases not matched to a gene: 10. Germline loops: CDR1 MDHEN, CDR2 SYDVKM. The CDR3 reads CASSLWSGKGADYGYTF. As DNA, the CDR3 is TGTGCCAGCAGTTTATGGTCGGGAAAGGGGGCAGACTATGGCTACACCTTC.

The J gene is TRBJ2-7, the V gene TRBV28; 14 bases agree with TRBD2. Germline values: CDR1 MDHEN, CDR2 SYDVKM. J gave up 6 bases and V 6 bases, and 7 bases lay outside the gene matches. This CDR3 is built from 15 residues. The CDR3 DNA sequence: TGTGCCAGCAGCTCAACCGGACTAGCGGGAGGCGAGCAGTACTTC. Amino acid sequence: CASSSTGLAGGEQYF.

The CDR3, as DNA: TGTGCCAGCAGCTTAATATATGGGACTAGTGCCAACACCGGGGAGCTGTTTTTT. Its translation is CASSLIYGTSANTGELFF. V and J are TRBV7-2 and TRBJ2-2, with TRBD2 matching over 8 bases. The CDR3 loop spans 18 amino acids. Germline V gives CDR1 SGHTA, CDR2 FQGNSA. Trimming at V came to 2 bases and at J to 2 bases, leaving 10 bases not matched to a gene.

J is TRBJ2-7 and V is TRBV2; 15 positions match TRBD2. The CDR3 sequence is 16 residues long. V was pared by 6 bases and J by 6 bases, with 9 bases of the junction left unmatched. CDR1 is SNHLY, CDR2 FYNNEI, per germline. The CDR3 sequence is CASSALGLAGGGEQYF. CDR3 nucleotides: TGTGCCAGCAGCGCTTTAGGACTAGCGGGAGGGGGCGAGCAGTACTTC.

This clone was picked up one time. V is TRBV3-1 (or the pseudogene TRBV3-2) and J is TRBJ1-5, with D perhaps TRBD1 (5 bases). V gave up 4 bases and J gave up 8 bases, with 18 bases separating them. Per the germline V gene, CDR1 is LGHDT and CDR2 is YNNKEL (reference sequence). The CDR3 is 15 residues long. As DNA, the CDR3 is TGTGCCAGCAGCCGTGGGGCAGGGCGGAATGAGCCCCAGCATTTT. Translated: CASSRGAGRNEPQHF.

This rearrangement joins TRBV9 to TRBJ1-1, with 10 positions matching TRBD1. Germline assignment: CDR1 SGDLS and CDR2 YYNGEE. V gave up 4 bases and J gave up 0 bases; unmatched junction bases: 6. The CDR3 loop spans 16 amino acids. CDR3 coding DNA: TGTGCCAGCAGCCTAAGGACAGGGGGGATGAACACTGAAGCTTTCTTT. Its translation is CASSLRTGGMNTEAFF. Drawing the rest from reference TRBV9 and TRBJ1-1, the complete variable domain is DSGVTQTPKHLITATGQRVTLRCSPRSGDLSVYWYQQSLDQGLQFLIQYYNGEERAKGNILERFSAQQFPDLHSELNLSSLELGDSALYFCASSLRTGGMNTEAFFGQGTRLTVV.

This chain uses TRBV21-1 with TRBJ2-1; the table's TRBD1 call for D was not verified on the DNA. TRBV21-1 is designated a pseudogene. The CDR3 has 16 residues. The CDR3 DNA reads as TGTGCCAGCAGCAAACCTAACAGGCAGCACTACAATGAGCAGTTCTTC. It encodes CASSKPNRQHYNEQFF.